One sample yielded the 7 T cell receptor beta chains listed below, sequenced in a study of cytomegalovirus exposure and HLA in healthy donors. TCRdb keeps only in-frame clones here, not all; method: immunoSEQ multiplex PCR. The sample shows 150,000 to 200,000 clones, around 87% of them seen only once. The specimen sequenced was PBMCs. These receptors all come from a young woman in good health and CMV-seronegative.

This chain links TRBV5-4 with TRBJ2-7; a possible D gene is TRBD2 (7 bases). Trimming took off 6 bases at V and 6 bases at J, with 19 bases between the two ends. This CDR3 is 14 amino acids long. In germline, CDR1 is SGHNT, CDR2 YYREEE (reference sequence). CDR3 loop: CASTRRGAVTEQYF. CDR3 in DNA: TGTGCCAGCACGCGACGGGGGGCAGTGACCGAGCAGTACTTC.

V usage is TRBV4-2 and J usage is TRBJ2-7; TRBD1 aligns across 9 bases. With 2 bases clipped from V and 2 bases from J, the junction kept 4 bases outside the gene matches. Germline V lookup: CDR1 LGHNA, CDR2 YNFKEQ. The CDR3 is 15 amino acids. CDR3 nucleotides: TGTGCCAGCAGCCAAAGACAGGGGGGCCCCTACGAGCAGTACTTC. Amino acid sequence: CASSQRQGGPYEQYF.

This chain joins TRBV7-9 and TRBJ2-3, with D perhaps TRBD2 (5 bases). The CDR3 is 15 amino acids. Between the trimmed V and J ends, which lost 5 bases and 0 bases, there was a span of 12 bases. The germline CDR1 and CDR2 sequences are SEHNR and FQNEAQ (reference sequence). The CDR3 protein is CASSIRELSTDTQYF. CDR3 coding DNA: TGTGCCAGCAGCATCCGGGAACTTAGCACAGATACGCAGTATTTT.

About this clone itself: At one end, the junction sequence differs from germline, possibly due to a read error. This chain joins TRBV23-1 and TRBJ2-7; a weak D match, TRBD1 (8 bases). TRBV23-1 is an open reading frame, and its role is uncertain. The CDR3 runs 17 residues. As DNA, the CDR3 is TGCGCCAGCAGTCAAAGGACAGGGAGGGTTTCCTCCCACGAGCAGTACTTC. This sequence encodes CASSQRTGRVSSHEQYF.

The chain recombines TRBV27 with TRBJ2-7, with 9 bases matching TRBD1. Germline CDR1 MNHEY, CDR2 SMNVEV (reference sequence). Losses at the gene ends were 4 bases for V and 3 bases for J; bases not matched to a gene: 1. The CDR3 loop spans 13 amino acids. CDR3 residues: CASSWDRDYEQYF. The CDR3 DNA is TGTGCCAGCAGTTGGGACAGGGACTACGAGCAGTACTTC.

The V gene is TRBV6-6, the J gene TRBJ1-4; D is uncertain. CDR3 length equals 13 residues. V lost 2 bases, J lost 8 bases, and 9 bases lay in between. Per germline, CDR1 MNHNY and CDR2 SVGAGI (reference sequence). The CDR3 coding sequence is TGTGCCAGCAGTTACCGGGGAATAGAAAAACTGTTTTTT. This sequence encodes CASSYRGIEKLFF.

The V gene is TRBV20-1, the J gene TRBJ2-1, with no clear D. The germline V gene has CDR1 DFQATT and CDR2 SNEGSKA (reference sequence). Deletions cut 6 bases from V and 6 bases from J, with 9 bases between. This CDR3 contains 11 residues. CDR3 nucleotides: TGCAGTGCAGTTTCTAGCAATGAGCAGTTCTTC. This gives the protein CSAVSSNEQFF.